Shown below are 27 T cell receptor beta chains from a single sample sequenced in a study of T cell repertoires in cytomegalovirus infection (dated by TCRdb to between 2017 and 2020). The sequencing machine was an Illumina HiSeq 1500. TCRdb reworked the public reads: Q25 trimming with fastp, MiXCR clone assembly, productive beta chains retained. Each entry is one CDR3 protein sequence, shown with its most common DNA and genes. The sample table shows around 230,000 distinct CDR3 sequences, and about 5.9% are seen once. Around 6.5% of the sample is taken by the ten largest. Sequenced input: PBMCs. Source of these receptors: a human donor in good health (CMV status not recorded). Some clones in this sample may be carry-over from other donors' samples.

This clonotype was seen at least ten times. The chain is built from TRBV12-3 or TRBV12-4 and TRBJ2-7, with D tentatively TRBD1 (6 bases). V dropped 2 bases and J dropped 5 bases, with 16 bases sitting between them. This CDR3 is built from 15 residues. The CDR3 coding sequence is TGTGCCAGCAGTTTAATGGGGCAGGGGTCCCACGAGCAGTACTTC. Translating gives CASSLMGQGSHEQYF.

The V call is TRBV23-1, the J call TRBJ2-2; D may be TRBD1 (5 bases). TRBV23-1 is placed among ORFs of uncertain function. V was cut by 11 bases and J by 1 base, with 11 bases left in between. The length of the CDR3 is 13 residues. CDR3 DNA: TGCGCCCGACAGTCTATGAACACCGGGGAGCTGTTTTTT. This gives the protein CARQSMNTGELFF.

Many counts were recorded for this clonotype. The genes are TRBV7-2 and TRBJ2-5, with 14 bases matching TRBD2. This CDR3 is 16 amino acids long. Germline trimming cut 3 bases from V and 5 bases from J; bases unmatched to any gene: 5. Germline CDR1 reads SGHTA; CDR2 reads FQGNSA. The DNA for the CDR3 is TGTGCCAGCAGCTTCCGGACTAGCGGGGGGAAGGAGACCCAGTACTTC. Residues: CASSFRTSGGKETQYF.

This clonotype was picked up many times. The chain links TRBV10-3 to TRBJ1-1, with unresolved D. With 2 bases removed from V and 0 bases from J, the gap between germline ends came to 7 bases. CDR3 length equals 14 residues. The germline V gene has CDR1 ENHRY and CDR2 SYGVKD. The CDR3 nucleotides read TGTGCCATCAGTGAGAGGGAGATGAACACTGAAGCTTTCTTT. Its translation: CAISEREMNTEAFF.

This clonotype was seen ten or more times. The rearrangement uses TRBV7-2 and TRBJ2-2; a possible D gene is TRBD1 (6 bases). Germline loops: CDR1 SGHTA, CDR2 FQGNSA. This CDR3 is built from 14 residues. The V and J ends lost 5 bases and 2 bases respectively, with 9 bases between them. The CDR3 bases are TGTGCCAGCAGCAGGGGGTTTAACACCGGGGAGCTGTTTTTT. Its translation: CASSRGFNTGELFF.

This clonotype was picked up many times. The chain joins TRBV12-3 or TRBV12-4 to TRBJ1-1; D remains unclear. Deletions cut 3 bases from V and 1 base from J, with 6 bases between. There are 13 residues in the CDR3. In DNA, the CDR3 is TGTGCCAGCAGTTTGTCGCCGAACACTGAAGCTTTCTTT. This sequence encodes CASSLSPNTEAFF.

This clonotype was detected only a few times. The chain has TRBV6-2 or TRBV6-3 and TRBJ2-5; TRBD1 matches 7 bases. Trimming at V came to 6 bases and at J to 2 bases, leaving 9 bases not matched to a gene. The CDR3 is 15 amino acids. CDR1 is MNHEY and CDR2 is SVGEGT in the germline V gene. CDR3 protein: CASRKDRVVQETQYF. The CDR3 region has the DNA TGTGCCAGCAGAAAAGACAGGGTTGTACAAGAGACCCAGTACTTC.

This clonotype was detected many times. This sequence joins TRBV20-1 and TRBJ2-5; TRBD2 matches 10 bases. V shed 4 bases, J shed 7 bases, and the junction held 12 bases outside the gene matches. Germline lookup yields CDR1 DFQATT and CDR2 SNEGSKA (reference sequence). CDR3 size: 15 residues. CDR3 amino acids: CSANSGLARGVTQYF. CDR3 nucleotide sequence: TGCAGTGCTAACTCGGGACTAGCGAGGGGTGTGACCCAGTACTTC.

This clonotype was seen repeatedly, ten times or more. The chain links TRBV6-2 or TRBV6-3 to TRBJ2-2; tentative D call: TRBD1 (6 bases). The V and J ends lost 7 bases and 3 bases respectively, with 15 bases between them. Germline CDR1 MNHEY, CDR2 SVGEGT. The CDR3 is 15 amino acids. CDR3 residues: CASTLGGTHTGELFF. As DNA, the CDR3 is TGTGCCAGCACCCTAGGGGGAACCCACACCGGGGAGCTGTTTTTT.

At least ten counts were recorded for this clonotype. The rearrangement links TRBV5-1 to TRBJ2-7; D is ambiguous. Germline V gene data show CDR1 as SGHRS and CDR2 as YFSETQ. This CDR3 is 14 amino acids long. V was clipped by 0 bases and J by 2 bases, with 9 bases between them. CDR3 sequence (DNA): TGCGCCAGCAGCTTGGATCAGGCGACCTACGAGCAGTACTTC. It is translated as CASSLDQATYEQYF.

This clonotype was observed at least ten times. V gene TRBV6-2 or TRBV6-3 combines with J gene TRBJ2-7; the D call may be TRBD1 or TRBD2 (5 bases each). Germline CDR1 reads MNHEY; CDR2 reads SVGEGT. This CDR3 has 13 residues. V lost 4 bases to trimming and J lost 2 bases, with 9 bases between them. The CDR3, as DNA: TGTGCCAGCAGTTTTCGGGGCCCCTACGAGCAGTACTTC. Amino acids: CASSFRGPYEQYF.

This clonotype occurred many times. The gene calls are TRBV28 and TRBJ1-1; 7 nucleotides agree with TRBD1. This CDR3 spans 11 amino acids. The germline V gene has CDR1 MDHEN and CDR2 SYDVKM. J was trimmed by 5 bases and V by 8 bases; bases with no gene match: 2. The CDR3 spells CASPTGTEAFF. DNA of the CDR3: TGTGCCAGCCCGACAGGGACTGAAGCTTTCTTT.

This chain connects TRBV29-1 to TRBJ1-1; D is undetermined. The CDR3 totals 13 residues. V was trimmed by 4 bases and J by 5 bases, leaving 14 bases between them. CDR1 and CDR2 from the germline V gene are SQVTM and ANQGSEA. The CDR3 loop is CSVAKVRGTEAFF. Here the CDR3 DNA reads TGCAGCGTTGCTAAGGTTAGAGGAACTGAAGCTTTCTTT.

This clonotype was picked up a small number of times. The rearrangement uses TRBV5-1 and TRBJ1-2; TRBD1 aligns across 9 bases. This CDR3 is built from 16 residues. V gave up 4 bases and J gave up 8 bases; unmatched junction bases: 15. Germline lookup yields CDR1 SGHRS and CDR2 YFSETQ. The CDR3 protein is CASSHDSGTGWGGYTF. In DNA form, the CDR3 reads TGCGCCAGCAGCCACGACTCCGGGACAGGGTGGGGCGGCTACACCTTC.

This clonotype was seen many times. This chain uses TRBV12-3 or TRBV12-4 with TRBJ1-2, with D tentatively TRBD1 (6 bases). The CDR3 loop spans 16 amino acids. V dropped 7 bases and J dropped 4 bases, with 22 bases sitting between them. In DNA form, the CDR3 reads TGTGCCAGCACCCTTACCCTAGGGGGTTTCAGCTATGGCTACACCTTC. Translating it yields CASTLTLGGFSYGYTF.

This clonotype has at least ten counts. In DNA form, the CDR3 reads TGTGCCAGCAGCTTGACAGGACCGCTTGATTATGGCTACACCTTC. It translates to CASSLTGPLDYGYTF. The V gene is TRBV7-2, the J gene TRBJ1-2; possible D gene TRBD1, 6 bases. The CDR3 has 15 amino acids. V lost 3 bases and J 5 bases, leaving 16 bases between the germline ends. Germline loops: CDR1 SGHTA, CDR2 FQGNSA.

Many counts were recorded for this clonotype. CDR3 sequence reads: CASSPNRQYNYGYTF. The DNA for the CDR3 is TGCGCCAGCAGCCCTAACAGACAATATAACTATGGCTACACCTTC. The rearrangement joins TRBV4-1 to TRBJ1-2, with no clear D. This CDR3 contains 15 residues. Germline V gene data show CDR1 as MGHRA and CDR2 as YSYEKL. V was cut by 4 bases and J by 1 base, with 13 bases left in between.

The chain couples TRBV28 to TRBJ1-2; 7 nucleotides match TRBD1. Trimming removed 11 bases from V and 2 bases from J; junction bases left unmatched: 8. The CDR3 is made up of 13 amino acids. Per germline, CDR1 MDHEN and CDR2 SYDVKM. As DNA, the CDR3 is TGTGCCGGAGGGGGCACGGGGAACTATGGCTACACCTTC. Translation: CAGGGTGNYGYTF.

This clonotype came up many times. The V gene is TRBV4-2, the J gene TRBJ1-5, with D possibly matching TRBD1 (6 bases). Trimming removed 0 bases from V and 7 bases from J, with 10 bases in between. The CDR3 runs 14 residues. The germline V gene has CDR1 LGHNA and CDR2 YNFKEQ. CDR3: CASSQDTGRQPQHF. CDR3 DNA sequence: TGTGCCAGCAGCCAAGATACAGGGCGGCAGCCCCAGCATTTT.

This clonotype was picked up one time. The chain is built from TRBV7-2 and TRBJ1-6, with D unresolved. The V end was cut by 2 bases, the J end by 7 bases, with 12 bases between. Germline loops: CDR1 SGHTA, CDR2 FQGNSA. The CDR3 sequence is 15 residues long. CDR3 amino acids: CASSLRGPLNSPLHF. In nucleotides, the CDR3 is TGTGCCAGCAGCTTAAGAGGGCCCCTAAATTCACCCCTCCACTTT.

This clonotype was seen many times. The chain uses TRBV7-3 and TRBJ1-1; 8 nucleotides match TRBD1. The V and J ends lost 5 bases and 11 bases, in that order; junction bases with no gene match: 16. CDR3 length equals 15 residues. Germline V gene data show CDR1 as SGHTA and CDR2 as FQGTGA. Here the CDR3 reads CASSLATGAPEEAFF. CDR3 bases: TGTGCCAGCAGCCTAGCGACAGGGGCCCCTGAGGAGGCTTTCTTT.

The chain uses TRBV2 and TRBJ1-1; TRBD1 agrees at 10 bases. This CDR3 contains 15 residues. Germline loops: CDR1 SNHLY, CDR2 FYNNEI. The V segment lost 6 bases and the J segment 5 bases; nucleotides outside the gene matches: 9. The CDR3 nucleotides read TGTGCCAGCAGGAGGGACAGGGGAGTAGAAACTGAAGCTTTCTTT. Its translation: CASRRDRGVETEAFF.

The V call is TRBV7-8, the J call TRBJ1-2; a possible D gene is TRBD1 (5 bases). V lost 0 bases and J 8 bases, leaving 16 bases between the germline ends. This CDR3 contains 15 residues. Germline CDR1 is SGHVS and CDR2 is FQNEAQ. CDR3 sequence: CASSLAHSRDLGYTF. The CDR3 DNA is TGTGCCAGCAGCTTAGCGCATAGCCGGGACTTAGGCTACACCTTC.

In this sample, this clonotype turned up many times. The chain links TRBV19 to TRBJ1-1; D uncertain. The CDR3 is 14 amino acids. The ends were cut back, 3 bases at V and 1 base at J, with 9 bases in the middle. Germline assignment: CDR1 LNHDA and CDR2 SQIVND (reference sequence). The DNA of the CDR3 is TGTGCCAGTAGTATGCCGGCCTGGAACACTGAAGCTTTCTTT. Translation gives CASSMPAWNTEAFF.

This clonotype has a count of ten or more. The rearrangement joins TRBV7-8 to TRBJ2-1; 10 nucleotides line up with TRBD2. The CDR3 covers 15 residues. V lost 4 bases, J lost 5 bases, and 5 bases stayed unmatched. Germline V gene sequence: CDR1 SGHVS, CDR2 FQNEAQ. CDR3 DNA: TGTGCCAGCAGCTATGGACTAGCGGACAACAATGAGCAGTTCTTC. Amino acid sequence: CASSYGLADNNEQFF. The complete variable domain, with remaining parts taken from reference TRBV7-8 and TRBJ2-1, reads GAGVSQSPRYKVAKRGQDVALRCDPISGHVSLFWYQQALGQGPEFLTYFQNEAQLDKSGLPSDRFFAERPEGSVSTLKIQRTQQEDSAVYLCASSYGLADNNEQFFGPGTRLTVL.

There are many counts of this clonotype. The chain carries TRBV7-2 and TRBJ2-5, with a tentative D call TRBD1 (5 bases). Trimming removed 3 bases at V and 2 bases at J, with 10 bases between. Germline CDR1 reads SGHTA; CDR2 reads FQGNSA. The CDR3 has 14 residues. The CDR3 loop is CASSFAGIQETQYF. CDR3 in DNA: TGTGCCAGCAGCTTTGCAGGGATTCAAGAGACCCAGTACTTC. Full variable domain (rest looked up from reference TRBV7-2 and TRBJ2-5): GAGVSQSPSNKVTEKGKDVELRCDPISGHTALYWYRQSLGQGLEFLIYFQGNSAPDKSGLPSDRFSAERTGGSVSTLTIQRTQQEDSAVYLCASSFAGIQETQYFGPGTRLLVL.

This clonotype was counted ten times or more. The DNA for the CDR3 is TGTGCCAGCAGCCCGGCAGGGATTGGTTTCAGGTTGGTCACTGAAGCTTTCTTT. As protein: CASSPAGIGFRLVTEAFF. This chain links TRBV3-1 with TRBJ1-1, with a tentative D call TRBD1 (5 bases). The germline CDR1 and CDR2 sequences are LGHDT and YNNKEL (reference sequence). V gave up 4 bases and J gave up 4 bases, with 25 bases separating them. The CDR3 is 18 amino acids.